One T cell receptor beta chain is described in this entry. What it binds is unknown. Data came from immunoSEQ multiplex PCR; TCRdb stores just in-frame clones and leaves some out. The table includes around 87,000 clones, approximately 90% detected once. These data are taken from a study of siplizumab effects on memory and regulatory T cells. Findings of the study overall: Many proliferating CD4+ or CD8+ clones remained unclassified. Roughly 75-96% of them could not be assigned either a naive or a memory phenotype. Naive T cells were seemingly more diverse than memory cells, and major contributions to the alloresponse seemed to be made by them. Alloreactive sequences traceable to unstimulated CD4+ memory cells were significantly reduced by siplizumab.

The CDR3 loop spans 12 amino acids. V was pared by 10 bases and J by 3 bases, with 13 bases between. The source is a human donor in good health. The J gene is TRBJ2-7, the V gene TRBV23-1; perhaps TRBD2 as D (5 bases). TRBV23-1 is labeled an ORF, and its function is uncertain. Sequencing input: CD4+ T cells sorted from blood. CDR3 sequence: CATPGGSYEQYF. CDR3 coding DNA: TGCGCCACCCCGGGTGGGAGCTACGAGCAGTACTTC.